This entry lists 26 T cell receptor beta chains sequenced from one sample in a study of a mutant IDH1 vaccine in newly diagnosed glioma. Time point given: week 35, safety follow-up. It was 300 ug of mutant IDH1 20-mer peptide that made up each vaccine dose, given with topical imiquimod. The antigens these receptors bind are not known. Libraries were prepared by immunoSEQ multiplex PCR; TCRdb keeps only in-frame clonotypes and omits some of them. The profile shows about 66,000 clones, roughly 74% of them singletons. The source material was PBMCs, sampled from a glioma patient whose treatment included an IDH1 peptide vaccine. The receptors come from a man between 45 and 60 years old with glioma.

The chain employs TRBV9 and TRBJ1-2; unclear D gene. Trimming cost V 0 bases and J 2 bases, with 11 bases left between them. Germline lookup yields CDR1 SGDLS and CDR2 YYNGEE. The CDR3 totals 15 residues. Here the CDR3 reads CASSVAPRGNYGYTF. The CDR3 DNA sequence: TGTGCCAGCAGCGTAGCGCCCCGAGGCAACTATGGCTACACCTTC.

This clone was counted between two and nine times. The chain uses TRBV29-1 and TRBJ1-5; 8 nucleotides agree with TRBD1. Trimming at V came to 4 bases and at J to 5 bases, leaving 1 base not matched to a gene. This CDR3 has 12 residues. CDR1 is SQVTM, CDR2 ANQGSEA, per germline. CDR3 DNA: TGCAGCGTTGCAGGGGGCGATCAGCCCCAGCATTTT. Translation gives CSVAGGDQPQHF.

This chain uses TRBV10-3 with TRBJ1-1; D not resolved. Trimming cost V 6 bases and J 0 bases, with 8 bases left between them. CDR1 and CDR2 from the germline V gene are ENHRY and SYGVKD. CDR3 length: 13 amino acids. CDR3 in DNA: TGTGCCATCAGGGGCCAATTGAACACTGAAGCTTTCTTT. Encoded protein: CAIRGQLNTEAFF.

In this sample, this clone turned up once. DNA of the CDR3: TGTGCCAGCAGCTGGGGTCCGGGACAGGGAAACGAGCAGTACTTC. Its translation is CASSWGPGQGNEQYF. This chain connects TRBV7-3 to TRBJ2-7, with TRBD1 matching over 9 bases. V gave up 4 bases and J gave up 5 bases; unmatched junction bases: 9. This CDR3 spans 15 amino acids. Germline V gene lookup returns CDR1 SGHTA and CDR2 FQGTGA.

The chain carries TRBV13 and TRBJ2-2; TRBD1 matches 9 bases. After removal of 5 bases from V and 0 bases from J, the junction contained 4 bases not matched to a gene. Germline loops: CDR1 PRHDT, CDR2 FYEKMQ (reference sequence). The CDR3 covers 16 residues. The CDR3 bases are TGTGCCAGCAGCGAGGGACAGGGCGCGAACACCGGGGAGCTGTTTTTT. Its protein is CASSEGQGANTGELFF.

V gene TRBV7-8 combines with J gene TRBJ2-7, with 10 bases identical to TRBD2. The J segment lost 12 bases and the V segment lost 5 bases, leaving 19 bases of the junction unmatched. Germline V gives CDR1 SGHVS, CDR2 FQNEAQ. The CDR3 spans 16 residues. The CDR3 DNA sequence: TGTGCCAGCAGCCAACTCCTAGCGGGGGAAGGGACAGATGTGTACTTC. It codes for CASSQLLAGEGTDVYF. The whole variable domain, filled in from reference TRBV7-8 and TRBJ2-7, reads GAGVSQSPRYKVAKRGQDVALRCDPISGHVSLFWYQQALGQGPEFLTYFQNEAQLDKSGLPSDRFFAERPEGSVSTLKIQRTQQEDSAVYLCASSQLLAGEGTDVYFGPGTRLTVT.

The rearrangement uses TRBV30 and TRBJ1-2, with D possibly TRBD1 on 5 matching bases. CDR1 GTSNPN and CDR2 SVGIG come from the germline V gene (reference sequence). The CDR3 spans 14 residues. V was shortened by 2 bases and J by 5 bases, with 15 bases between the two germline ends. In DNA, the CDR3 is TGTGCCTGGAGTTTACCAGGGAGAGTTTATGGCTACACCTTC. Its protein product is CAWSLPGRVYGYTF.

The V gene is TRBV29-1, the J gene TRBJ2-1; perhaps TRBD2 as D (6 bases). The CDR3 covers 13 residues. Germline assignment: CDR1 SQVTM and CDR2 ANQGSEA. The ends were cut back, 7 bases at V and 5 bases at J, with 15 bases in the middle. The chain's CDR3 is CSARKPSDNEQFF. CDR3 in DNA: TGCAGCGCCAGAAAGCCTAGCGACAATGAGCAGTTCTTC.

This clone was seen a few times. This chain links TRBV28 with TRBJ1-1; 8 nucleotides line up with TRBD1. The CDR3 covers 14 residues. The germline CDR1 and CDR2 sequences are MDHEN and SYDVKM. J gave up 3 bases and V 3 bases, and 3 bases lay outside the gene matches. The CDR3 region is CASSLGQAYTEAFF. DNA for the CDR3: TGTGCCAGCAGTTTGGGACAGGCCTACACTGAAGCTTTCTTT.

V usage is TRBV4-1 and J usage is TRBJ2-5; no clear D. The CDR3 contains 13 residues. Trimming removed 4 bases from V and 4 bases from J, with 10 bases in between. Germline CDR1 MGHRA, CDR2 YSYEKL. CDR3 loop: CASSLALGETQYF. CDR3 bases: TGCGCCAGCAGCCTGGCTCTCGGAGAGACCCAGTACTTC.

The chain has TRBV7-3 and TRBJ2-5; weak D call: TRBD1 (6 bases). This CDR3 has 14 amino acids. Trimming removed 4 bases from V and 5 bases from J, with 14 bases in between. The germline V gene encodes CDR1 SGHTA and CDR2 FQGTGA. The CDR3 nucleotides are TGTGCCAGCAGCTCCACAGGGATGAAGGAGACCCAGTACTTC. This gives the protein CASSSTGMKETQYF.

This rearrangement joins TRBV4-3 to TRBJ2-3; 12 bases are shared with TRBD2. Per the germline V gene, CDR1 is LGHNA and CDR2 is YSLEER. The CDR3 totals 18 residues. Germline trimming cut 0 bases from V and 2 bases from J; bases unmatched to any gene: 6. CDR3 residues: CASSQEGPSGGATDTQYF. Written as DNA, the CDR3 is TGCGCCAGCAGCCAAGAAGGGCCTAGCGGGGGGGCCACAGATACGCAGTATTTT.

The chain employs TRBV30 and TRBJ1-1, with a tentative D call TRBD1 (5 bases). This CDR3 is 15 amino acids long. Germline V gives CDR1 GTSNPN, CDR2 SVGIG (reference sequence). The ends were cut back, 2 bases at V and 5 bases at J, with 18 bases in the middle. The CDR3 DNA is TGTGCCTGGAGTTCCCTTGAGGGGCCGGGGACTGAAGCTTTCTTT. This codes for CAWSSLEGPGTEAFF.

The chain couples TRBV9 to TRBJ1-5; D call uncertain. V shed 4 bases and J shed 0 bases, with 8 bases lying between them. Germline V gene sequence: CDR1 SGDLS, CDR2 YYNGEE. The CDR3 runs 14 residues. This chain's CDR3 is CASSWDDSNQPQHF. The CDR3 nucleotides read TGTGCCAGCAGCTGGGATGATAGCAATCAGCCCCAGCATTTT.

The chain is built from TRBV7-8 and TRBJ1-2; a possible D gene is TRBD1 (6 bases). V gave up 5 bases and J gave up 3 bases, with 19 bases separating them. The CDR3 consists of 16 residues. Looked up from germline, CDR1 is SGHVS and CDR2 is FQNEAQ. The CDR3 loop is CASSLEYRQDDYGYTF. In nucleotides, the CDR3 is TGTGCCAGCAGCCTCGAATACAGACAGGACGACTATGGCTACACCTTC.

The V and J genes are TRBV29-1 and TRBJ2-7, with D perhaps TRBD1 (5 bases). The CDR3 loop spans 11 amino acids. Germline V gives CDR1 SQVTM, CDR2 ANQGSEA. V was pared by 4 bases and J by 5 bases, with 9 bases between. The CDR3 nucleotides read TGCAGCGTTGTCAGGGTCGACGAGCAGTACTTC. Translation: CSVVRVDEQYF.

The V call is TRBV7-3, the J call TRBJ1-1; 8 nucleotides match TRBD1. The germline CDR1 and CDR2 sequences are SGHTA and FQGTGA. V lost 5 bases and J lost 3; bases outside the gene matches: 5. The CDR3 loop spans 14 amino acids. The CDR3 spells CASSATGADTEAFF. The CDR3 DNA is TGTGCCAGCAGCGCGACAGGGGCGGACACTGAAGCTTTCTTT.

The chain links TRBV10-3 to TRBJ1-5; tentatively, D is TRBD1 (6 bases). V was shortened by 3 bases and J by 5 bases, with 14 bases between the two germline ends. The CDR3 consists of 15 residues. Germline V gene sequence: CDR1 ENHRY, CDR2 SYGVKD. The DNA for the CDR3 is TGTGCCATCAGTGAAGGGGGGGGCCCGCATCAGCCCCAGCATTTT. Translating gives CAISEGGGPHQPQHF.

V usage is TRBV5-1 and J usage is TRBJ1-1, with D possibly being TRBD1 (6 bases). This CDR3 comprises 15 residues. Germline assignment: CDR1 SGHRS and CDR2 YFSETQ. Trimming removed 4 bases at V and 1 base at J, with 14 bases between. The CDR3 loop reads CASSPRQERNTEAFF. Here the CDR3 DNA reads TGCGCCAGCAGCCCACGACAGGAGCGGAACACTGAAGCTTTCTTT.

This chain joins TRBV5-1 and TRBJ2-3; D call uncertain. The V gene's germline CDR1 is SGHRS and CDR2 YFSETQ. Trimming cost V 1 base and J 4 bases, with 10 bases left between them. The CDR3 has 14 residues. Written as DNA, the CDR3 is TGCGCCAGCAGCTTGATGCGCAGCCCAGATACGCAGTATTTT. Its translation is CASSLMRSPDTQYF. Looking up the rest from reference TRBV5-1 and TRBJ2-3 gives the full variable domain: KAGVTQTPRYLIKTRGQQVTLSCSPISGHRSVSWYQQTPGQGLQFLFEYFSETQRNKGNFPGRFSGRQFSNSRSEMNVSTLELGDSALYLCASSLMRSPDTQYFGPGTRLTVL.

The chain is built from TRBV4-2 and TRBJ1-4, with 7 bases aligning to TRBD1. The CDR3 totals 16 residues. Trimming cost V 4 bases and J 3 bases; bases outside gene matches: 8. The V gene's germline CDR1 is LGHNA and CDR2 YNFKEQ. As DNA, the CDR3 is TGTGCCAGCAGCCCGGGACAGATGTTGGCTAATGAAAAACTGTTTTTT. Encoded protein: CASSPGQMLANEKLFF.

This CDR3 is CASRPTSGGTDTQYF. The CDR3 DNA reads as TGTGCCAGCAGGCCGACTAGCGGAGGGACAGATACGCAGTATTTT. The chain employs TRBV6-6 and TRBJ2-3; 9 bases agree with TRBD2. Germline V CDR1 and CDR2: MNHNY, SVGAGI (reference sequence). CDR3 length equals 15 residues. J was trimmed by 3 bases and V by 6 bases; bases with no gene match: 7.

The chain carries TRBV4-2 and TRBJ2-7; 15 bases line up with TRBD2. The CDR3 totals 16 residues. CDR1 and CDR2 (germline): LGHNA, YNFKEQ. With 3 bases clipped from V and 4 bases from J, the junction kept 4 bases outside the gene matches. Here the CDR3 DNA reads TGTGCCAGCAGCCAGGCGGGACTAGCGGGGGGTTACGAGCAGTACTTC. Protein sequence: CASSQAGLAGGYEQYF.

Only one count was recorded for this clone. V gene TRBV5-4 combines with J gene TRBJ1-4, with D hard to call. Per the germline V gene, CDR1 is SGHNT and CDR2 is YYREEE (reference sequence). The CDR3 totals 15 residues. Deletions cut 0 bases from V and 0 bases from J, with 6 bases between. CDR3 nucleotides: TGTGCCAGCAGCTTGGGACACCCAACTAATGAAAAACTGTTTTTT. Protein sequence: CASSLGHPTNEKLFF.

The V gene is TRBV19, the J gene TRBJ1-5, with D perhaps matching TRBD1 (5 bases). The V gene lost 8 bases and the J gene lost 4 bases, with 9 bases spanning the gap. This CDR3 is 12 amino acids long. Germline CDR1 and CDR2: LNHDA and SQIVND (reference sequence). The CDR3 region is CASGTGNQPQHF. For the CDR3, the DNA is TGTGCCAGTGGGACGGGGAATCAGCCCCAGCATTTT.

This rearrangement joins TRBV28 to TRBJ1-1; no firm D call. V lost 5 bases and J lost 1, with 8 bases in between. The CDR3 is made up of 13 amino acids. The germline V gene has CDR1 MDHEN and CDR2 SYDVKM. CDR3 in amino acids: CASSPPGNTEAFF. CDR3 coding DNA: TGTGCCAGCAGTCCCCCAGGGAACACTGAAGCTTTCTTT.